The 29 T cell receptor beta chains listed next were all sequenced from one sample in a study of blood T cell repertoires in COVID-19. Sequenced by immunoSEQ multiplex PCR; TCRdb stores in-frame clones only, minus some. The sample lists under 95,000 clones; roughly nine tenths were seen once. The specimen sequenced was peripheral blood. These TCRs come from a man aged 50-59 years with COVID-19, enrolled during active disease.

The chain employs TRBV7-3 and TRBJ2-6, with 9 bases fitting TRBD1. The junction had 6 bases not matched to a gene; V was cut back by 5 bases and J by 4 bases. The CDR3 totals 16 residues. CDR1 is SGHTA, CDR2 FQGTGA, per germline. The CDR3: CASSRQGDAGANVLTF. The CDR3, as DNA: TGTGCCAGCAGCCGACAGGGGGACGCGGGGGCCAACGTCCTGACTTTC.

The chain couples TRBV2 to TRBJ1-2, with 8 nucleotides matching TRBD1. This CDR3 spans 13 amino acids. Trimming at V came to 4 bases and at J to 4 bases, leaving 2 bases not matched to a gene. Germline values: CDR1 SNHLY, CDR2 FYNNEI. The CDR3 spells CASSGQGSYGYTF. The CDR3 nucleotides are TGTGCCAGCAGTGGACAGGGGAGCTATGGCTACACCTTC. Complete variable domain (other parts from reference TRBV2 and TRBJ1-2): EPEVTQTPSHQVTQMGQEVILRCVPISNHLYFYWYRQILGQKVEFLVSFYNNEISEKSEIFDDQFSVERPDGSNFTLKIRSTKLEDSAMYFCASSGQGSYGYTFGSGTRLTVV.

This clone was recorded a few times. The V call is TRBV5-1, the J call TRBJ1-2; 7 bases line up with TRBD1. This CDR3 spans 13 amino acids. Germline V gives CDR1 SGHRS, CDR2 YFSETQ. Trimming removed 2 bases from V and 6 bases from J; junction bases left unmatched: 4. This chain's CDR3 is CASSLTGEDGYTF. Written as DNA, the CDR3 is TGCGCCAGCAGCTTAACAGGGGAGGATGGCTACACCTTC.

This chain joins TRBV28 and TRBJ1-4; possible D gene TRBD1, 6 bases. Germline V gene data show CDR1 as MDHEN and CDR2 as SYDVKM. The CDR3 is 14 residues long. V dropped 5 bases and J dropped 8 bases, with 15 bases sitting between them. Here the CDR3 reads CASSPGDIGEKLFF. The CDR3 DNA follows: TGTGCCAGCAGTCCAGGGGACATTGGAGAAAAACTGTTTTTT.

The genes are TRBV28 and TRBJ2-5; a possible D gene is TRBD1 (5 bases). The CDR3 is made up of 15 amino acids. Per the germline V gene, CDR1 is MDHEN and CDR2 is SYDVKM. V was pared by 4 bases and J by 2 bases, with 14 bases between. The CDR3 reads CASSSTGILQETQYF. As DNA, the CDR3 is TGTGCCAGCAGTTCCACAGGAATTCTACAAGAGACCCAGTACTTC.

The CDR3 loop is CASSMATNQETQYF. DNA for the CDR3: TGTGCCAGTAGTATGGCCACAAACCAAGAGACCCAGTACTTC. This chain joins TRBV19 and TRBJ2-5; D uncertain. The CDR3 has 14 amino acids. The V end lost 3 bases, the J end lost 0 bases, and 8 bases lay between the germline ends. Germline assignment: CDR1 LNHDA and CDR2 SQIVND (reference sequence).

This sequence joins TRBV28 and TRBJ1-4; the match to TRBD1 covers 7 bases. CDR1 is MDHEN and CDR2 is SYDVKM in the germline V gene. CDR3 length: 15 residues. The ends lost 6 bases at V and 5 bases at J; junction bases unmatched: 9. In DNA, the CDR3 is TGTGCCAGCAGCCGCCGACAGGGCCTAAATGAAAAACTGTTTTTT. Its protein product is CASSRRQGLNEKLFF.

The chain uses TRBV3-1 (or the pseudogene TRBV3-2) and TRBJ1-3; no clear D gene. This CDR3 is 12 amino acids long. V lost 4 bases, J lost 2 bases, and 3 bases lay in between. Germline assignment: CDR1 LGHDT and CDR2 YNNKEL (reference sequence). CDR3 residues: CASSPTGNTIYF. DNA for the CDR3: TGTGCCAGCAGCCCTACTGGAAACACCATATATTTT.

This sequence joins TRBV27 and TRBJ2-5; possibly TRBD2 for D (6 bases). With 7 bases removed from V and 5 bases from J, the gap between germline ends came to 14 bases. The germline V gene has CDR1 MNHEY and CDR2 SMNVEV (reference sequence). This CDR3 has 13 amino acids. CDR3 loop: CASTRPGAETQYF. The CDR3 region has the DNA TGTGCCAGCACCAGGCCGGGAGCGGAGACCCAGTACTTC.

The chain recombines TRBV6-6 with TRBJ2-1; a weak D match, TRBD2 (5 bases). The V and J ends lost 6 bases and 7 bases respectively, with 22 bases between them. Germline loops: CDR1 MNHNY, CDR2 SVGAGI (reference sequence). The CDR3 contains 16 residues. The DNA of the CDR3 is TGTGCCAGCAGACCGTTGGCGGGCGGGTCGGCGAATGAGCAGTTCTTC. Translating gives CASRPLAGGSANEQFF.

This clone was observed once. This chain connects TRBV4-2 to TRBJ2-3; TRBD2 agrees at 7 bases. CDR1 is LGHNA, CDR2 YNFKEQ, per germline. The CDR3 is 16 amino acids. Trimming took 0 bases from V and 0 from J; bases not matched to a gene: 3. CDR3 region: CASSQEASGSTDTQYF. Here the CDR3 DNA reads TGTGCCAGCAGCCAAGAAGCTAGCGGAAGCACAGATACGCAGTATTTT.

The rearrangement links TRBV19 to TRBJ1-3, with 7 bases matching TRBD1. The CDR3 covers 14 residues. V lost 7 bases and J lost 0; bases outside the gene matches: 3. Germline assignment: CDR1 LNHDA and CDR2 SQIVND (reference sequence). The CDR3 reads CASMGDSSGNTIYF. DNA for the CDR3: TGTGCCAGTATGGGGGACAGCTCTGGAAACACCATATATTTT. The full variable domain, with the rest looked up from reference TRBV19 and TRBJ1-3, is DGGITQSPKYLFRKEGQNVTLSCEQNLNHDAMYWYRQDPGQGLRLIYYSQIVNDFQKGDIAEGYSVSREKKESFPLTVTSAQKNPTAFYLCASMGDSSGNTIYFGEGSWLTVV.

The chain combines TRBV4-1 with TRBJ1-1, with 9 bases matching TRBD1. V lost 4 bases to trimming and J lost 1 base; unmatched junction nucleotides: 7. The germline gives CDR1 MGHRA, CDR2 YSYEKL. The CDR3 loop spans 16 amino acids. The CDR3: CASSPRDRVPNTEAFF. The CDR3 DNA reads as TGCGCCAGCAGCCCCCGGGACAGGGTGCCGAACACTGAAGCTTTCTTT.

V usage is TRBV9 and J usage is TRBJ2-5, with D unresolved. CDR1 is SGDLS, CDR2 YYNGEE, per germline. With 3 bases removed from V and 5 bases from J, the gap between germline ends came to 11 bases. The CDR3 is 13 residues long. As DNA, the CDR3 is TGTGCCAGCAGCGCATTCATCGGGGAGACCCAGTACTTC. It codes for CASSAFIGETQYF. The entire variable domain, with the rest obtained from reference TRBV9 and TRBJ2-5, is as follows: DSGVTQTPKHLITATGQRVTLRCSPRSGDLSVYWYQQSLDQGLQFLIQYYNGEERAKGNILERFSAQQFPDLHSELNLSSLELGDSALYFCASSAFIGETQYFGPGTRLLVL.

This chain uses TRBV4-1 with TRBJ2-7; 12 nucleotides line up with TRBD2. Germline values: CDR1 MGHRA, CDR2 YSYEKL. The V gene end was trimmed by 4 bases and the J gene end by 3 bases; junction bases not matched to a gene: 4. The CDR3 contains 15 residues. The CDR3 spells CASSPQTSGSYEQYF. The CDR3 coding sequence is TGCGCCAGCAGCCCCCAGACTAGCGGGAGCTACGAGCAGTACTTC.

This clone was counted a single time. The V and J genes are TRBV30 and TRBJ2-6, with 8 bases matching TRBD1. The CDR3 covers 17 residues. With V trimmed by 8 bases and J by 1 base, 13 bases remained unmatched. The germline gives CDR1 GTSNPN, CDR2 SVGIG (reference sequence). The CDR3 DNA is TGTGCCGCAGGAAAAGGACAGGGCTCATCTGGGGCCAACGTCCTGACTTTC. Translation: CAAGKGQGSSGANVLTF.

This rearrangement joins TRBV5-1 to TRBJ2-7; 9 bases fit TRBD1. CDR1 and CDR2 from the germline V gene are SGHRS and YFSETQ. J was trimmed by 0 bases and V by 0 bases; bases with no gene match: 4. There are 16 residues in the CDR3. The CDR3 region is CASSLARDRASYEQYF. The CDR3 region has the DNA TGCGCCAGCAGCTTGGCCAGGGACAGGGCCTCCTACGAGCAGTACTTC. Full variable domain (missing parts from reference TRBV5-1 and TRBJ2-7): KAGVTQTPRYLIKTRGQQVTLSCSPISGHRSVSWYQQTPGQGLQFLFEYFSETQRNKGNFPGRFSGRQFSNSRSEMNVSTLELGDSALYLCASSLARDRASYEQYFGPGTRLTVT.

V is TRBV5-1 and J is TRBJ2-2, with D unclear. Germline loops: CDR1 SGHRS, CDR2 YFSETQ. The CDR3 contains 15 residues. Trimming left V 2 bases short and J 1 base short, with 9 bases between. The CDR3 protein is CASSLRSGNTGELFF. CDR3 nucleotide sequence: TGCGCCAGCAGCTTAAGATCAGGGAACACCGGGGAGCTGTTTTTT.

This clone has just one count. The V and J genes are TRBV6-5 and TRBJ1-1; D might be TRBD1 (5 bases). V lost 4 bases to trimming and J lost 4 bases, with 10 bases between them. CDR1 and CDR2 (germline): MNHEY, SVGAGI. CDR3 length equals 13 residues. The CDR3, as DNA: TGTGCCAGCAGTTCCGGGGGTGGCACTGAAGCTTTCTTT. Translation gives CASSSGGGTEAFF.

J is TRBJ2-1 and V is TRBV23-1, with D hard to call. TRBV23-1 is assigned to the ORF class and has an uncertain function. The CDR3 is made up of 14 amino acids. Trimming cost V 3 bases and J 2 bases, with 8 bases left between them. CDR3 amino acids: CASSHRVTYNEQFF. The CDR3 bases are TGCGCCAGCAGTCATAGAGTTACCTACAATGAGCAGTTCTTC.

This clone was seen more than once but under ten times. The rearrangement links TRBV6-5 to TRBJ1-1; D perhaps matches TRBD1 (5 bases). Trimming removed 0 bases from V and 7 bases from J, with 9 bases in between. CDR1 and CDR2 from the germline V gene are MNHEY and SVGAGI. The CDR3 runs to 13 residues. DNA of the CDR3: TGTGCCAGCAGTTACTCCGCGGGGGATGAAGCTTTCTTT. Translation gives CASSYSAGDEAFF.

CDR3 protein: CASSALGQGSNEQYF. The CDR3 bases are TGTGCCAGCAGCGCCCTGGGACAGGGGAGCAACGAGCAGTACTTC. The V call is TRBV9, the J call TRBJ2-7, with TRBD1 matching over 10 bases. Germline-derived CDR1 and CDR2 are SGDLS and YYNGEE. With 3 bases clipped from V and 5 bases from J, the junction kept 8 bases outside the gene matches. This CDR3 spans 15 amino acids.

The gene calls are TRBV5-1 and TRBJ2-1; 13 bases fit TRBD2. The germline CDR1 and CDR2 sequences are SGHRS and YFSETQ. Losses at the gene ends were 7 bases for V and 6 bases for J; bases not matched to a gene: 4. This CDR3 has 14 amino acids. CDR3 residues: CASSGTSGTNEQFF. CDR3 in DNA: TGCGCCAGCTCCGGGACTAGCGGGACCAATGAGCAGTTCTTC.

The chain carries TRBV2 and TRBJ2-5; TRBD2 might be the D (7 bases). The V gene's germline CDR1 is SNHLY and CDR2 FYNNEI. Trimming pared 0 bases from V and 7 bases from J, leaving 15 bases between. This CDR3 contains 15 residues. CDR3 residues: CASSEAQQGGGTQYF. For the CDR3, the DNA is TGTGCCAGCAGTGAAGCCCAACAGGGAGGGGGGACCCAGTACTTC.

The chain joins TRBV28 to TRBJ2-7; TRBD2 is a possible D gene (5 bases). CDR1 and CDR2 from the germline V gene are MDHEN and SYDVKM. This CDR3 contains 12 residues. V shed 4 bases and J shed 2 bases, with 6 bases lying between them. The CDR3 nucleotides read TGTGCCAGCAGTTCGACTACCTACGAGCAGTACTTC. Its protein is CASSSTTYEQYF.

The rearrangement links TRBV28 to TRBJ2-1, with 9 nucleotides matching TRBD1. Losses at the gene ends were 8 bases for V and 4 bases for J; bases not matched to a gene: 6. The CDR3 has 14 amino acids. CDR1 and CDR2 (germline): MDHEN, SYDVKM. This CDR3 is CASYGQGSYNEQFF. The CDR3 region has the DNA TGTGCCAGCTACGGACAGGGGTCATACAATGAGCAGTTCTTC. Combining the CDR3 with reference TRBV28 and TRBJ2-1 gives the whole variable domain DVKVTQSSRYLVKRTGEKVFLECVQDMDHENMFWYRQDPGLGLRLIYFSYDVKMKEKGDIPEGYSVSREKKERFSLILESASTNQTSMYLCASYGQGSYNEQFFGPGTRLTVL.

The rearrangement links TRBV11-2 to TRBJ2-1; D is ambiguous. CDR1 SGHAT and CDR2 FQNNGV come from the germline V gene. V was cut by 0 bases and J by 2 bases, with 8 bases left in between. There are 15 residues in the CDR3. The CDR3 sequence is CASSLDQTAYNEQFF. The CDR3 coding sequence is TGTGCCAGCAGCTTAGATCAAACAGCCTACAATGAGCAGTTCTTC.

V usage is TRBV5-4 and J usage is TRBJ2-1; a weak D match, TRBD1 (5 bases). The CDR3 covers 13 residues. V lost 3 bases to trimming and J lost 7 bases, with 11 bases between them. Germline loops: CDR1 SGHNT, CDR2 YYREEE (reference sequence). CDR3 protein: CASSWGLINEQFF. The CDR3 nucleotides are TGTGCCAGCAGCTGGGGCCTGATTAATGAGCAGTTCTTC.

This chain uses TRBV29-1 with TRBJ2-5; TRBD2 agrees at 14 bases. Looked up from germline, CDR1 is SQVTM and CDR2 is ANQGSEA. The V segment lost 3 bases and the J segment 5 bases; nucleotides outside the gene matches: 8. This CDR3 is built from 16 residues. DNA of the CDR3: TGCAGCGTTGAGGGACTAGCGGGAGCCATTCGGGAGACCCAGTACTTC. It is translated as CSVEGLAGAIRETQYF.